These 7 T cell receptor beta chains were all obtained from the same sample, sequenced in a study of CD8+ T cells in alopecia areata. The treatment: oral pan-JAK inhibitor, 5-10 mg twice daily. As the sequencing template, cDNA was produced by extracting RNA and reverse transcribing it. Profiled with immunoSEQ multiplex PCR; TCRdb holds only in-frame clones, not every one. The sample yields under 150,000 clones, around 63% seen once. The input for sequencing was CD4+ T cells sorted from blood, taken at week 4, from a patient treated with tofacitinib. The receptors derive from a human donor with alopecia areata.

V gene TRBV5-1 combines with J gene TRBJ1-2; TRBD1 aligns across 9 bases. Germline V lookup: CDR1 SGHRS, CDR2 YFSETQ. The CDR3 runs to 12 residues. V was pared by 3 bases and J by 8 bases, with 2 bases of the junction left unmatched. For the CDR3, the DNA is TGCGCCAGCAGCTGGGACAGGGACGGCTACACCTTC. Its protein product is CASSWDRDGYTF.

The rearrangement joins TRBV6-5 to TRBJ1-1; a weak D match, TRBD1 (5 bases). Germline CDR1 MNHEY, CDR2 SVGAGI. V lost 6 bases and J lost 0, with 14 bases in between. This CDR3 has 15 residues. CDR3 loop: CASRGEKRMNTEAFF. The CDR3 DNA follows: TGTGCCAGCAGAGGGGAGAAAAGAATGAACACTGAAGCTTTCTTT.

About this clone itself: Other DNA sequences in the same sample also yield this CDR3. The genes are TRBV7-3 and TRBJ2-3; perhaps TRBD2 as D (5 bases). The germline V gene has CDR1 SGHTA and CDR2 FQGTGA. Trimming stripped 0 bases from V and 1 base from J, with 8 bases between. The CDR3 covers 15 residues. CDR3 in amino acids: CASSLTGLRTDTQYF. In nucleotides, the CDR3 is TGTGCCAGCAGCTTAACAGGACTGCGCACAGATACGCAGTATTTT.

This clone was detected a few times. The rearrangement links TRBV4-3 to TRBJ1-4, with TRBD1 matching 7 bases. The CDR3 has 15 amino acids. Unmatched junction bases numbered 5, after V lost 4 bases and J lost 3 bases. The germline CDR1 and CDR2 sequences are LGHNA and YSLEER. The CDR3 is CASSPRGTANEKLFF. The DNA of the CDR3 is TGCGCCAGCAGCCCGCGGGGGACAGCTAATGAAAAACTGTTTTTT.

For this clone: Its ends do not fully match the called genes, so a read error is possible. The V call is TRBV30, the J call TRBJ2-3; the D is unclear. This CDR3 region has 10 residues. Germline CDR1 is GTSNPN and CDR2 is SVGIG (reference sequence). Here the CDR3 reads CAWSGRAFHF. The CDR3 DNA sequence: TGTGCCTGGAGTGGTCGGGCATTTCATTTT.

The chain has TRBV7-6 and TRBJ2-6, with TRBD2 as a possible D gene (6 bases). The CDR3 has 16 residues. Trimming stripped 1 base from V and 2 bases from J, with 9 bases between. Germline lookup yields CDR1 SGHVS and CDR2 FNYEAQ. The CDR3 sequence: CASSLEGRTGANVLTF. CDR3 DNA: TGTGCCAGCAGCTTAGAGGGGAGGACTGGGGCCAACGTCCTGACTTTC.

This clone appeared many times. The genes are TRBV27 and TRBJ2-5; 7 bases map to TRBD2. This CDR3 comprises 14 residues. Germline V gives CDR1 MNHEY, CDR2 SMNVEV (reference sequence). V lost 6 bases to trimming and J lost 3 bases; unmatched junction nucleotides: 7. CDR3 DNA: TGTGCCAGCAGCCCGTGGGGGGGTAAAGAGACCCAGTACTTC. Its protein is CASSPWGGKETQYF.